This passage covers 21 T cell receptor beta chains from one sample sequenced in a study of T cell responses to AZD1222 COVID-19 vaccine. The assay was immunoSEQ multiplex PCR, and TCRdb's table has in-frame clones only and misses some. Here the sample spans 100,000 to 120,000 clones, approximately 94% being singletons. The specimen comprised peripheral blood, sampled 28 days after the second AZD1222 dose. These receptors all come from an adult who received the AZD1222 COVID-19 vaccine.

The rearrangement links TRBV27 to TRBJ2-5; D is uncertain. CDR3 length: 15 residues. Per the germline V gene, CDR1 is MNHEY and CDR2 is SMNVEV (reference sequence). Trimming left V 2 bases short and J 2 bases short, with 12 bases between. This chain's CDR3 is CASSLKVARQETQYF. CDR3 in DNA: TGTGCCAGCAGTTTAAAAGTAGCTAGACAAGAGACCCAGTACTTC.

The V call is TRBV5-1, the J call TRBJ1-1; D gene uncertain. Germline assignment: CDR1 SGHRS and CDR2 YFSETQ. The CDR3 has 14 amino acids. Between the trimmed V and J ends, which lost 3 bases and 11 bases, there was a span of 20 bases. CDR3 region: CASSSTPVAGRAFF. CDR3 nucleotides: TGCGCCAGCAGCTCCACCCCGGTGGCGGGTCGGGCTTTCTTT.

The chain links TRBV14 to TRBJ2-7; D possibly corresponds to TRBD1 (5 bases). This CDR3 has 15 amino acids. Germline V lookup: CDR1 SGHDN, CDR2 FVKESK. V shed 4 bases and J shed 0 bases, with 13 bases lying between them. The CDR3 bases are TGTGCCAGCAGCCCCTTAAGAAGGGGCTCCTACGAGCAGTACTTC. As protein: CASSPLRRGSYEQYF.

As concerns this clone: Germline is not matched at one junction end, which may reflect a read error. The rearrangement joins TRBV5-8 to TRBJ1-1; tentatively, D is TRBD1 (5 bases). The germline gives CDR1 SGHTS, CDR2 YDEGEE. The CDR3 consists of 12 residues. This CDR3 reads CASSLGDPEAFF. The CDR3, as DNA: TGTGCCAGCAGTTTGGGGGACCCTGAAGCTTTCTTT.

The V call is TRBV30, the J call TRBJ1-2, with a possible D match to TRBD1 (5 bases). The CDR3 extends over 11 amino acids. Germline CDR1 GTSNPN, CDR2 SVGIG (reference sequence). V was shortened by 5 bases and J by 7 bases, with 11 bases between the two germline ends. CDR3 amino acids: CAWWGEAGYTF. The CDR3 coding sequence is TGTGCCTGGTGGGGGGAGGCTGGCTACACCTTC.

This clone was picked up one time. The chain has TRBV19 and TRBJ1-2; D is unresolved. The ends were cut back, 3 bases at V and 1 base at J, with 9 bases in the middle. There are 14 residues in the CDR3. Germline CDR1 and CDR2: LNHDA and SQIVND (reference sequence). The CDR3 spells CASSIVAFNYGYTF. CDR3 sequence (DNA): TGTGCCAGTAGTATCGTGGCCTTTAACTATGGCTACACCTTC.

The chain joins TRBV13 to TRBJ1-1, with D hard to call. Trimming stripped 0 bases from V and 5 bases from J, with 13 bases between. The CDR3 is 15 amino acids. The germline gives CDR1 PRHDT, CDR2 FYEKMQ (reference sequence). The CDR3 here is CASSLGVAALTEAFF. The CDR3 bases are TGTGCCAGCAGCTTAGGCGTGGCCGCATTGACTGAAGCTTTCTTT.

The gene calls are TRBV2 and TRBJ1-2; 7 nucleotides align to TRBD1. Looked up from germline, CDR1 is SNHLY and CDR2 is FYNNEI. This CDR3 is 13 amino acids long. Unmatched junction bases numbered 3, after V lost 6 bases and J lost 2 bases. CDR3 in amino acids: CASSRGANYGYTF. The CDR3 region has the DNA TGTGCCAGCAGCAGGGGGGCCAACTATGGCTACACCTTC.

V gene TRBV19 combines with J gene TRBJ1-4; D gene uncertain. Trimming pared 5 bases from V and 8 bases from J, leaving 9 bases between. The germline V gene has CDR1 LNHDA and CDR2 SQIVND (reference sequence). The CDR3 covers 12 residues. In nucleotides, the CDR3 is TGTGCCAGTAGTGCCAGGTGGGAAAAACTGTTTTTT. This gives the protein CASSARWEKLFF.

The chain employs TRBV18 and TRBJ2-7; D is unclear. Germline V gene sequence: CDR1 KGHSH, CDR2 LQKENI. There are 16 residues in the CDR3. The V end lost 0 bases, the J end lost 8 bases, and 20 bases lay between the germline ends. This CDR3 is CASSPPSGRTFSKQYF. CDR3 nucleotides: TGTGCCAGCTCACCACCCTCAGGACGGACCTTCTCAAAGCAGTACTTC.

The rearrangement joins TRBV3-1 (or the pseudogene TRBV3-2) to TRBJ2-3; D is tentatively TRBD1 or TRBD2 (5 bases each). Trimming left V 3 bases short and J 5 bases short, with 15 bases between. The CDR3 has 15 amino acids. The germline V gene has CDR1 LGHDT and CDR2 YNNKEL (reference sequence). CDR3: CASSQLPSGRDTQYF. As DNA, the CDR3 is TGTGCCAGCAGCCAGCTGCCGTCGGGGCGAGATACGCAGTATTTT.

The chain joins TRBV15 to TRBJ1-6; D might be TRBD1 (5 bases). V lost 6 bases, J lost 7 bases, and 13 bases lay in between. The CDR3 spans 14 residues. From germline, CDR1 is LNHNV and CDR2 YYDKDF (reference sequence). CDR3 in amino acids: CATRAGTENSPLHF. The CDR3 DNA sequence: TGTGCCACCAGAGCTGGGACGGAGAATTCACCCCTCCACTTT. Full variable domain (missing parts from reference TRBV15 and TRBJ1-6): DAMVIQNPRYQVTQFGKPVTLSCSQTLNHNVMYWYQQKSSQAPKLLFHYYDKDFNNEADTPDNFQSRRPNTSFCFLDIRSPGLGDTAMYLCATRAGTENSPLHFGNGTRLTVT.

This chain connects TRBV6-6 to TRBJ2-1; D call uncertain. V was cut by 8 bases and J by 8 bases, with 4 bases left in between. The germline V gene encodes CDR1 MNHNY and CDR2 SVGAGI (reference sequence). The CDR3 runs 9 residues. The CDR3 spells CASGDEQFF. CDR3 coding DNA: TGTGCCAGCGGTGATGAGCAGTTCTTC.

The sample holds one count of this clone. The J gene is TRBJ1-6, the V gene TRBV2; TRBD1 might be the D (5 bases). Germline CDR1 is SNHLY and CDR2 is FYNNEI. This CDR3 spans 17 amino acids. Trimming removed 6 bases at V and 3 bases at J, with 18 bases between. CDR3 loop: CASRVPGRPNYNSPLHF. The CDR3 coding sequence is TGTGCCAGCAGGGTCCCAGGGAGGCCTAACTATAATTCACCCCTCCACTTT.

The chain uses TRBV28 and TRBJ2-7, with a possible D match to TRBD1 (6 bases). V lost 6 bases to trimming and J lost 3 bases, with 9 bases between them. Germline V gene sequence: CDR1 MDHEN, CDR2 SYDVKM. The CDR3 covers 12 residues. CDR3 DNA sequence: TGTGCCAGCAGCCTACAGGGCTACGAGCAGTACTTC. It encodes CASSLQGYEQYF.

The J gene is TRBJ2-3, the V gene TRBV4-2, with 11 bases matching TRBD2. Losses at the gene ends were 4 bases for V and 1 base for J; bases not matched to a gene: 4. CDR1 and CDR2 from the germline V gene are LGHNA and YNFKEQ. The CDR3 consists of 16 residues. Here the CDR3 reads CASSPLLAGGTDTQYF. In nucleotides, the CDR3 is TGTGCCAGCAGCCCCCTACTAGCGGGGGGCACAGATACGCAGTATTTT.

The V and J genes are TRBV19 and TRBJ2-2; no reliable D call. This CDR3 contains 15 residues. V lost 5 bases and J lost 0, with 10 bases in between. Per germline, CDR1 LNHDA and CDR2 SQIVND (reference sequence). In DNA form, the CDR3 reads TGTGCCAGTAGTTGGCGAGGAGCGAACACCGGGGAGCTGTTTTTT. The encoded protein is CASSWRGANTGELFF.

CDR3 bases: TGCGCCAGCAGCTTGGACGCCATGGAATACTACGAGCAGTACTTC. Translation gives CASSLDAMEYYEQYF. The chain carries TRBV5-1 and TRBJ2-7, with no clear D. The V end was cut by 0 bases, the J end by 3 bases, with 13 bases between. This CDR3 has 15 residues. Germline values: CDR1 SGHRS, CDR2 YFSETQ. Using reference TRBV5-1 and TRBJ2-7 for the parts outside the CDR3, the full variable domain is KAGVTQTPRYLIKTRGQQVTLSCSPISGHRSVSWYQQTPGQGLQFLFEYFSETQRNKGNFPGRFSGRQFSNSRSEMNVSTLELGDSALYLCASSLDAMEYYEQYFGPGTRLTVT.

The chain is built from TRBV28 and TRBJ1-6; unclear D gene. The V end was cut by 6 bases, the J end by 9 bases, with 12 bases between. The CDR3 contains 13 residues. The germline V gene encodes CDR1 MDHEN and CDR2 SYDVKM. CDR3 sequence (DNA): TGTGCCAGCAGCCCGACCCTGAGTTCACCCCTCCACTTT. The encoded protein is CASSPTLSSPLHF. The full variable domain, rest sourced from reference TRBV28 and TRBJ1-6, is DVKVTQSSRYLVKRTGEKVFLECVQDMDHENMFWYRQDPGLGLRLIYFSYDVKMKEKGDIPEGYSVSREKKERFSLILESASTNQTSMYLCASSPTLSSPLHFGNGTRLTVT.

The rearrangement uses TRBV3-1 (or the pseudogene TRBV3-2) and TRBJ2-2; D perhaps matches TRBD2 (6 bases). V was clipped by 1 base and J by 5 bases, with 11 bases between them. CDR3 length: 15 amino acids. Germline CDR1 LGHDT, CDR2 YNNKEL (reference sequence). The CDR3 region is CASSQGLGWTGELFF. The CDR3 region has the DNA TGTGCCAGCAGCCAAGGACTAGGGTGGACCGGGGAGCTGTTTTTT.

The CDR3 sequence: CASSSVRAGKLFF. The CDR3 DNA reads TGTGCCAGCAGCTCAGTTAGAGCAGGAAAACTGTTTTTT. The rearrangement joins TRBV7-2 to TRBJ1-4; unclear D gene. Germline V gene data show CDR1 as SGHTA and CDR2 as FQGNSA. This CDR3 comprises 13 residues. V was clipped by 4 bases and J by 10 bases, with 13 bases between them. Full variable domain (rest looked up from reference TRBV7-2 and TRBJ1-4): GAGVSQSPSNKVTEKGKDVELRCDPISGHTALYWYRQSLGQGLEFLIYFQGNSAPDKSGLPSDRFSAERTGGSVSTLTIQRTQQEDSAVYLCASSSVRAGKLFFGSGTQLSVL.